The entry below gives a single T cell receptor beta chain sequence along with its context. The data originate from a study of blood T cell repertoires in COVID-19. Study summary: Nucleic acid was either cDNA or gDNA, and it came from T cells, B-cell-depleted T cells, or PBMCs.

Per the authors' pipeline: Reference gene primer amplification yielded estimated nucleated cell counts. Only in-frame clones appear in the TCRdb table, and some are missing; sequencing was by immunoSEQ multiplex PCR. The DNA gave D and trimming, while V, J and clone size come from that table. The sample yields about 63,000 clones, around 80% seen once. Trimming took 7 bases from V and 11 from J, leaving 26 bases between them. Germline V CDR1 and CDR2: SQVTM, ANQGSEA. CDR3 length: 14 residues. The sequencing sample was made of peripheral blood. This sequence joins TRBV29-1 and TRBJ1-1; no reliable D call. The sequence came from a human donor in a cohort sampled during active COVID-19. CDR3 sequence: CSATTMGYRNEAFF. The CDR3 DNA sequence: TGCAGCGCGACTACTATGGGTTATCGAAACGAGGCTTTCTTT.